The 25 T cell receptor beta chains given below trace back to one sample, sequenced in a study of blood T cell repertoires in COVID-19. TCRdb keeps only in-frame clones here, not all; method: immunoSEQ multiplex PCR. The repertoire includes roughly 150,000 clones, around 85% of them detected once, and about 5% sits in the top ten. Material: peripheral blood. The receptor set was obtained from a human donor in a cohort sampled during active COVID-19.

DNA of the CDR3: TGTGCCAGCAGCTCATGGGGCAACCGCAACACTGAAGCTTTCTTT. As protein: CASSSWGNRNTEAFF. The chain has TRBV11-2 and TRBJ1-1; a possible D gene is TRBD1 (5 bases). The length of the CDR3 is 15 residues. V dropped 4 bases and J dropped 2 bases, with 14 bases sitting between them. Germline V gives CDR1 SGHAT, CDR2 FQNNGV.

V and J are TRBV11-3 and TRBJ2-6; possible D gene TRBD1, 5 bases. V lost 0 bases, J lost 0 bases, and 12 bases lay in between. This CDR3 has 18 residues. Germline-derived CDR1 and CDR2 are SGHNT and YENEEA. The CDR3 DNA reads as TGTGCCAGCAGCTTAGATGGCAGGGCAATCTCTGGGGCCAACGTCCTGACTTTC. Encoded protein: CASSLDGRAISGANVLTF.

This clone has a handful of counts. This chain connects TRBV28 to TRBJ1-2; D is possibly TRBD1 (6 bases). This CDR3 has 13 amino acids. Germline V gene data show CDR1 as MDHEN and CDR2 as SYDVKM. Trimming cost V 3 bases and J 6 bases, with 11 bases left between them. CDR3 bases: TGTGCCAGCAGTTTCCAGGGGAGGGATGGCTACACCTTC. It is translated as CASSFQGRDGYTF.

The genes are TRBV6-6 and TRBJ2-6; 7 nucleotides align to TRBD1. The V segment lost 10 bases and the J segment 2 bases; nucleotides outside the gene matches: 11. The germline V gene has CDR1 MNHNY and CDR2 SVGAGI (reference sequence). The CDR3 loop spans 16 amino acids. The CDR3 region is CANRDSLSPGANVLTF. The CDR3 DNA is TGTGCCAACCGGGACAGCCTCTCGCCTGGGGCCAACGTCCTGACTTTC.

The chain recombines TRBV19 with TRBJ1-6; D call uncertain. Germline CDR1 reads LNHDA; CDR2 reads SQIVND (reference sequence). The CDR3 spans 15 residues. With 3 bases removed from V and 7 bases from J, the gap between germline ends came to 13 bases. The CDR3 sequence: CASSMETPGNSPLHF. The CDR3 coding sequence is TGTGCCAGTAGTATGGAGACGCCGGGGAATTCACCCCTCCACTTT.

The V call is TRBV19, the J call TRBJ1-1, with unresolved D. The germline gives CDR1 LNHDA, CDR2 SQIVND (reference sequence). V was trimmed by 6 bases and J by 3 bases, leaving 11 bases between them. CDR3 length: 13 residues. The CDR3 DNA reads TGTGCCAGTAGATCGGGAGCTGACACTGAAGCTTTCTTT. This codes for CASRSGADTEAFF.

This clone has a handful of counts. The chain has TRBV2 and TRBJ1-2; D remains unclear. Germline CDR1 is SNHLY and CDR2 is FYNNEI. The germline V and J ends were trimmed by 4 bases and 0 bases, with 3 bases remaining between them. This CDR3 is built from 12 residues. CDR3 DNA: TGTGCCAGCAGTGGCGCTAACTATGGCTACACCTTC. Protein: CASSGANYGYTF. Using reference TRBV2 and TRBJ1-2 for the parts outside the CDR3, the full variable domain is EPEVTQTPSHQVTQMGQEVILRCVPISNHLYFYWYRQILGQKVEFLVSFYNNEISEKSEIFDDQFSVERPDGSNFTLKIRSTKLEDSAMYFCASSGANYGYTFGSGTRLTVV.

The CDR3 sequence is CASSPGQGGETQYF. The CDR3 DNA is TGTGCCAGCAGCCCGGGACAGGGAGGGGAGACCCAGTACTTC. The chain links TRBV9 to TRBJ2-5; 9 positions match TRBD1. There are 14 residues in the CDR3. Per the germline V gene, CDR1 is SGDLS and CDR2 is YYNGEE. The junction had 6 bases not matched to a gene; V was cut back by 4 bases and J by 5 bases.

The chain has TRBV7-9 and TRBJ2-1; D may be TRBD1 (6 bases). The CDR3 sequence is 15 residues long. Germline CDR1 SEHNR, CDR2 FQNEAQ (reference sequence). V was shortened by 8 bases and J by 0 bases, with 14 bases between the two germline ends. The CDR3 is CASSGHLFSYNEQFF. The DNA of the CDR3 is TGTGCCAGCTCGGGACACCTATTCTCCTACAATGAGCAGTTCTTC.

The genes are TRBV6-5 and TRBJ1-1; no clear D gene. CDR3 length equals 15 residues. V was shortened by 0 bases and J by 5 bases, with 13 bases between the two germline ends. CDR1 is MNHEY and CDR2 is SVGAGI in the germline V gene. The CDR3 DNA reads as TGTGCCAGCAGTTACTCGTTAACGGGTACTACTGAAGCTTTCTTT. Translated: CASSYSLTGTTEAFF.

This chain joins TRBV28 and TRBJ2-5, with 8 nucleotides matching TRBD2. Germline V gene lookup returns CDR1 MDHEN and CDR2 SYDVKM. The CDR3 has 15 residues. V gave up 7 bases and J gave up 1 base; unmatched junction bases: 8. The CDR3 DNA reads TGTGCCAGCAACCCCAGGAGCGGGGGCCAAGAGACCCAGTACTTC. Its protein product is CASNPRSGGQETQYF.

This clone was observed a single time. This chain connects TRBV4-3 to TRBJ1-2; TRBD1 agrees at 7 bases. V lost 0 bases and J lost 2; bases outside the gene matches: 3. The CDR3 has 15 amino acids. Germline V gives CDR1 LGHNA, CDR2 YSLEER. The CDR3 loop is CASSQEARGNYGYTF. CDR3 nucleotides: TGCGCCAGCAGCCAAGAAGCCAGGGGGAACTATGGCTACACCTTC.

The chain employs TRBV7-8 and TRBJ2-3; 8 bases are a match to TRBD2. V lost 5 bases, J lost 6 bases, and 7 bases stayed unmatched. Germline lookup yields CDR1 SGHVS and CDR2 FQNEAQ. This CDR3 comprises 14 residues. The CDR3 spells CASSKAGALDTQYF. For the CDR3, the DNA is TGTGCCAGCAGCAAAGCGGGAGCCTTGGATACGCAGTATTTT.

The chain carries TRBV19 and TRBJ1-2; 9 bases match TRBD1. This CDR3 is 14 amino acids long. Germline V gene lookup returns CDR1 LNHDA and CDR2 SQIVND (reference sequence). The V gene end was trimmed by 4 bases and the J gene end by 6 bases; junction bases not matched to a gene: 6. This chain's CDR3 is CASSTTGQGDGYTF. DNA of the CDR3: TGTGCCAGTAGTACGACGGGACAGGGAGATGGCTACACCTTC.

The rearrangement links TRBV6-5 to TRBJ1-1; perhaps TRBD1 as D (5 bases). V shed 5 bases and J shed 1 base, with 14 bases lying between them. The CDR3 loop spans 15 amino acids. Looked up from germline, CDR1 is MNHEY and CDR2 is SVGAGI. Here the CDR3 reads CASSTRGRANTEAFF. CDR3 DNA: TGTGCCAGCAGTACCCGGGGGAGAGCGAACACTGAAGCTTTCTTT.

The chain has TRBV25-1 and TRBJ1-2; 8 bases agree with TRBD1. V was clipped by 8 bases and J by 8 bases; unmatched bases: 7. There are 12 residues in the CDR3. Germline V gives CDR1 MGHDK, CDR2 SYGVNS. The CDR3 coding sequence is TGTGCCAGCGGAAGGACAGGGCTAGGCTACACCTTC. Protein product: CASGRTGLGYTF.

The rearrangement links TRBV27 to TRBJ2-3; 10 bases are a match to TRBD1. V was pared by 5 bases and J by 6 bases, with 11 bases of the junction left unmatched. This CDR3 contains 16 residues. Per the germline V gene, CDR1 is MNHEY and CDR2 is SMNVEV (reference sequence). The CDR3 DNA follows: TGTGCCAGCAGTGCGACCGGGACAGGGGTTGGGGATACGCAGTATTTT. Amino acid sequence: CASSATGTGVGDTQYF.

This sequence joins TRBV7-3 and TRBJ1-2, with a tentative D call TRBD1 (5 bases). V lost 2 bases to trimming and J lost 2 bases, with 12 bases between them. The germline V gene encodes CDR1 SGHTA and CDR2 FQGTGA. The CDR3 is 15 residues long. For the CDR3, the DNA is TGTGCCAGCAGCTTACAGGGAGGACCGAACTATGGCTACACCTTC. Its translation: CASSLQGGPNYGYTF.

In DNA form, the CDR3 reads TGCGCCAGCAGCCAAACTTTGGGGGCCAAGACTGAAGCTTTCTTT. This encodes CASSQTLGAKTEAFF. The chain couples TRBV4-1 to TRBJ1-1; D may be TRBD1 (6 bases). V was shortened by 2 bases and J by 5 bases, with 15 bases between the two germline ends. CDR3 length equals 15 residues. The germline gives CDR1 MGHRA, CDR2 YSYEKL.

The chain is built from TRBV12-3 or TRBV12-4 and TRBJ2-7, with D maybe TRBD2 (6 bases). There are 12 residues in the CDR3. Deletions cut 4 bases from V and 5 bases from J, with 9 bases between. The CDR3 DNA sequence: TGTGCCAGCAGTTACGGGAGCGACGAGCAGTACTTC. This gives the protein CASSYGSDEQYF.

The chain combines TRBV4-2 with TRBJ1-4, with D maybe TRBD1 (5 bases). This CDR3 comprises 18 residues. Germline CDR1 reads LGHNA; CDR2 reads YNFKEQ. Trimming stripped 3 bases from V and 0 bases from J, with 17 bases between. The CDR3 DNA sequence: TGTGCCAGCAGCCATATCATCAGGGATGGAACAACTAATGAAAAACTGTTTTTT. Protein product: CASSHIIRDGTTNEKLFF.

J is TRBJ2-2 and V is TRBV7-6, with 7 bases lining up with TRBD1. The length of the CDR3 is 15 residues. CDR1 and CDR2 (germline): SGHVS, FNYEAQ. Losses at the gene ends were 4 bases for V and 5 bases for J; bases not matched to a gene: 7. CDR3 sequence: CASSSVTGATGELFF. CDR3 nucleotide sequence: TGTGCCAGCAGCTCGGTAACAGGGGCTACCGGGGAGCTGTTTTTT. The full variable domain, rest sourced from reference TRBV7-6 and TRBJ2-2, is GAGVSQSPRYKVTKRGQDVALRCDPISGHVSLYWYRQALGQGPEFLTYFNYEAQQDKSGLPNDRFSAERPEGSISTLTIQRTEQRDSAMYRCASSSVTGATGELFFGEGSRLTVL.

The V gene is TRBV4-1, the J gene TRBJ2-7; weak D call: TRBD2 (5 bases). Per the germline V gene, CDR1 is MGHRA and CDR2 is YSYEKL. With 1 base removed from V and 0 bases from J, the gap between germline ends came to 10 bases. The CDR3 loop spans 15 amino acids. CDR3 region: CASSQGLAYSYEQYF. Here the CDR3 DNA reads TGCGCCAGCAGCCAAGGGCTAGCCTACTCCTACGAGCAGTACTTC.

V is TRBV30 and J is TRBJ2-7; 9 bases are a match to TRBD1. V lost 1 base, J lost 0 bases, and 4 bases stayed unmatched. CDR1 and CDR2 from the germline V gene are GTSNPN and SVGIG (reference sequence). This CDR3 has 15 amino acids. Written as DNA, the CDR3 is TGTGCCTGGAGTGAAGGGACAGGGAGCTCCTACGAGCAGTACTTC. This codes for CAWSEGTGSSYEQYF.

The J gene is TRBJ1-2, the V gene TRBV5-4, with TRBD1 as a possible D gene (6 bases). Looked up from germline, CDR1 is SGHNT and CDR2 is YYREEE (reference sequence). The CDR3 is made up of 17 amino acids. Between the trimmed V and J ends, which lost 4 bases and 0 bases, there was a span of 19 bases. The DNA for the CDR3 is TGTGCCAGCAGCCGCGTAATCCGGACAGTATCTAACTATGGCTACACCTTC. It specifies CASSRVIRTVSNYGYTF.